This T cell receptor (beta chain) was identified in a study of CD8 T cells in ankylosing spondylitis. General observations from the study: The clones that were linked to disease were reported to be significantly enriched in matched synovial fluid samples from ankylosing spondylitis patients. Ankylosing spondylitis blood appeared to carry a characteristic TCR beta motif of roughly 8 highly homologous variants.

The CDR3 length is 13 residues. V lost 7 bases and J lost 5; bases outside the gene matches: 9. Germline CDR1 is SQVTM and CDR2 is ANQGSEA. TCRdb used MiXCR to reprocess the 5' RACE reads, holding one entry per CDR3 protein. The sample consists of roughly 100,000 distinct CDR3 sequences, 24% of them appearing once. This clonotype occurred many times. Its target is not known. What was sequenced was synovial fluid, either unsorted or a sorted T cell fraction (not recorded which). This clonotype was obtained from a male donor with ankylosing spondylitis. J is TRBJ2-5 and V is TRBV29-1; TRBD1 matches at 8 bases. The CDR3 spells CSDSGTGGETQYF. In DNA, the CDR3 is TGCAGCGACTCCGGGACAGGAGGGGAGACCCAGTACTTC.